The clone carrying this TCR beta chain turned up a few times. Its antigen is undetermined. This sample was included in a study of CD8 T cells in ankylosing spondylitis. Notes on the study in general: Reportedly, significant enrichment of disease-linked clones occurred in matched ankylosing spondylitis synovial fluid.

The CDR3 loop spans 13 amino acids. Trimming took 10 bases from V and 1 from J, leaving 12 bases between them. CDR1 SEHNR and CDR2 FQNEAQ come from the germline V gene (reference sequence). TCRdb redid the calling of the 5' RACE reads with MiXCR, one entry per CDR3 protein. The sample has 250,000 to 400,000 distinct CDR3 sequences, roughly 10% seen once. What was sequenced was blood, either unsorted or a sorted T cell fraction (not recorded which). The clonotype comes from a female donor with ankylosing spondylitis or in good health (not recorded which). The J gene is TRBJ2-3, the V gene TRBV7-9; D gene ambiguous. The CDR3 sequence: CATPGRRTDTQYF. DNA of the CDR3: TGTGCCACCCCGGGCCGACGCACAGATACGCAGTATTTT.